This TCR beta chain stems from a study of preoperative IRX-2 immunotherapy in early breast cancer. The table came from immunoSEQ multiplex PCR; TCRdb's copy has only in-frame clones and leaves some out. Among about 37,000 clones listed, roughly 82% were seen once. This clone has more than one count but fewer than ten. Documented treatment: preoperative locoregional IRX-2 cytokine immunotherapy. V lost 1 base, J lost 3 bases, and 9 bases stayed unmatched. From germline, CDR1 is LNHNV and CDR2 YYDKDF (reference sequence). The CDR3 is 17 residues long. V gene TRBV15 combines with J gene TRBJ2-7; 10 bases are a match to TRBD1. This material consisted of lymph node tissue, taken after IRX-2 immunotherapy. The sequence was obtained from a human donor with breast cancer. CDR3 loop: CATSRVDGTGDGYEQYF. In nucleotides, the CDR3 is TGTGCCACCAGCAGAGTAGACGGGACAGGGGACGGCTACGAGCAGTACTTC.